This TCR beta chain was captured by sequencing in a study of T cell changes during pregnancy in multiple sclerosis. Only in-frame clones appear in the TCRdb table, and some are missing; sequencing was by immunoSEQ multiplex PCR. The top ten hold 5.5% to 7.5% of the sample, which has about 49,000 clones, about 95% seen once. This TCR came from a female donor with multiple sclerosis, enrolled in a pregnancy study. The source material was CD8+ T cells from peripheral blood mononuclear cells, sampled in the first trimester of pregnancy.

CDR3 nucleotides: TGTGCCAGCAGTTGGACAGGGAACACTGAAGCTTTCTTT. Amino acid sequence: CASSWTGNTEAFF. The chain employs TRBV9 and TRBJ1-1, with 7 bases that match TRBD1. The germline CDR1 and CDR2 sequences are SGDLS and YYNGEE. Trimming cost V 5 bases and J 1 base; bases outside gene matches: 2. CDR3 length: 13 amino acids.